This TCR beta chain was captured by sequencing in a study of low-dose radiotherapy and immunotherapy resistance in tumors. Study information: One day before radiation and immunotherapy, intravenous cyclophosphamide 200 mg/m2 was administered, with this repeated every two weeks. Patients' oral aspirin dose was 300 mg daily across four cycles from cycle 1 day 1.

In its sample, this clonotype was seen a few times. Gene-specific TRAV and TRBV primers were used for first-strand cDNA, covering alpha and beta chains. With a V-primer adapter and a constant-region primer, TCRs were amplified for about 22 PCR cycles. By in vitro transcription, the isolated mRNA was amplified. MiXCR, applied by TCRdb to the reads, yields one record per CDR3 protein. Of around 80,000 distinct CDR3 sequences listed, 17% are singletons. Sample time point: after trial treatment. Treatment indicated: LDRT plus nivolumab, ipilimumab, low-dose cyclophosphamide and aspirin (RACIN trial). This CDR3 contains 11 residues. Looked up from germline, CDR1 is SNHLY and CDR2 is FYNNEI. Trimming pared 4 bases from V and 3 bases from J, leaving 2 bases between.

The sample here was PBMCs, taken after low-dose radiotherapy plus immunotherapy. This chain joins TRBV2 and TRBJ2-3; D not certain. This clonotype originated in a male donor with prostate cancer. For the CDR3, the DNA is TGTGCCAGCAGTGTTACAGATACGCAGTATTTT. This codes for CASSVTDTQYF.